This entry is about one TCR beta chain. The antigen is not known. Culture proceeded for nine to ten days, and CD4+ T cells were then isolated. The cohort was immunized with two doses of either the BNT162b2 or mRNA-1273 vaccine. Vaccine recipients had no previous SARS-CoV-2 infection; their nucleocapsid antibodies were negative. Produced via immunoSEQ multiplex PCR; TCRdb's table is partial and in-frame only. The table lists tens of thousands of clones, around 74% of them singletons, with about 2.2% in the top ten. The sample is drawn from a study of vaccination effects on CD4 cells after COVID-19. Across the whole study: Each well held some 2 million PBMC cultured with about 9.9 ug/ml peptides and roughly 10 IU/ml IL-2.

CDR1 is MRHNA and CDR2 is SNTAGT in the germline V gene. V dropped 6 bases and J dropped 3; count of bases not matched to a gene: 6. This CDR3 region has 15 residues. The gene calls are TRBV6-4 and TRBJ2-1, with 9 bases fitting TRBD2. This sequence originates from a human donor who received a COVID-19 vaccine. The sample in question was CD4+ T cells from PBMCs cultured without peptide, obtained after COVID-19 vaccination. CDR3 in amino acids: CASRPSGGRYNEQFF. CDR3 DNA: TGTGCCAGCAGACCGAGCGGGGGGCGCTACAATGAGCAGTTCTTC.